This T cell receptor (beta chain) emerged from a study of CD8 T cells in ankylosing spondylitis. Per the germline V gene, CDR1 is MGHRA and CDR2 is YSYEKL. The CDR3 consists of 15 residues. This clonotype has only a few counts. Its specificity is not known. At one boundary the junction diverges from the germline segment, which might be a read error. Whole-study results and caveats: Previously reported in reactive arthritis synovial fluid and blood were some of the motif variants. The clones that were linked to disease were reported to be significantly enriched in matched synovial fluid samples from ankylosing spondylitis patients. Ankylosing spondylitis blood seemed to carry a telltale TCR beta motif made of fewer than ten highly homologous variants.

Each CDR3 protein is one row after TCRdb ran MiXCR on the 5' RACE reads. Of nearly 350,000 distinct CDR3 sequences listed, roughly 14% are singletons. This clonotype originated in a male donor with ankylosing spondylitis or in good health (not recorded which). The sequencing input was blood, either unsorted or a sorted T cell fraction (not recorded which). The chain has TRBV4-1 and TRBJ2-7; either TRBD1 or TRBD2 may fit D (5 bases each). Here the CDR3 reads CASSQERGRAYEQYF. The CDR3 nucleotides are TGCGCCAGCAGCCAAGAGAGGGGCAGAGCCTATGAGCAGTACTTC.